The 17 T cell receptor beta chains given below trace back to one sample, sequenced in a study of regulatory T cells in long-lasting Graves disease. Regarding time point: newly diagnosed GD, antithyroid drugs for less than 3 months. The TCR library used RNA extracted from PBMCs. Combining iRepertoire HTBI primers with Arm-PCR of CDR3 regions, the authors built TCR beta libraries. TCRdb fed the multiplex PCR reads into MiXCR, producing one record per CDR3 protein. The sample contains more than 300,000 distinct CDR3 sequences, less than 20% of which appear only once. The sample consisted of peripheral blood mononuclear cells (PBMCs), taken at new diagnosis, from a patient treated with antithyroid drugs. The receptors were gathered from a female donor with Graves disease.

This clonotype has just a few counts. This chain uses TRBV6-5 with TRBJ2-7; perhaps TRBD1 as D (5 bases). Trimming shortened V by 1 base and J by 3 bases, and 10 bases separated the two germline ends. Looked up from germline, CDR1 is MNHEY and CDR2 is SVGAGI. CDR3 length: 14 amino acids. CDR3 nucleotide sequence: TGTGCCAGCAGTTACTACGGCAGGGTCTACGAGCAGTACTTC. Encoded protein: CASSYYGRVYEQYF.

The gene calls are TRBV18 and TRBJ1-6; the D gene is possibly TRBD1 (6 bases). Germline V gene data show CDR1 as KGHSH and CDR2 as LQKENI. V was cut by 5 bases and J by 7 bases, with 15 bases left in between. The CDR3 length is 15 residues. This CDR3 reads CASSFRQEMNSPLHF. The CDR3 coding sequence is TGTGCCAGCTCATTCCGACAGGAGATGAATTCACCCCTCCACTTT.

This clonotype was seen ten or more times. The chain employs TRBV2 and TRBJ1-2, with 7 bases lining up with TRBD1. Germline V lookup: CDR1 SNHLY, CDR2 FYNNEI. V lost 6 bases to trimming and J lost 2 bases; unmatched junction nucleotides: 6. This CDR3 region has 14 residues. The CDR3 DNA is TGTGCCAGCAGACCGGGACAGACCAACTATGGCTACACCTTC. This gives the protein CASRPGQTNYGYTF.

This clonotype has at least ten counts. The chain joins TRBV5-1 to TRBJ1-1, with no clear D. Germline assignment: CDR1 SGHRS and CDR2 YFSETQ. The CDR3 covers 14 residues. Trimming removed 1 base from V and 2 bases from J, with 9 bases in between. CDR3 in DNA: TGCGCCAGCAGCTTGAGGTCAACTAACACTGAAGCTTTCTTT. Translated, it gives CASSLRSTNTEAFF.

This clonotype has at least ten counts. This rearrangement joins TRBV7-3 to TRBJ2-2, with TRBD1 identical over 8 bases. The CDR3 loop spans 14 amino acids. The V gene's germline CDR1 is SGHTA and CDR2 FQGTGA. Trimming cost V 8 bases and J 4 bases; bases outside gene matches: 6. CDR3 residues: CASGGQDPTGELFF. CDR3 coding DNA: TGTGCCAGCGGGGGACAGGACCCCACCGGGGAGCTGTTTTTT.

This clonotype was seen repeatedly, ten times or more. J is TRBJ1-2 and V is TRBV6-1, with 7 bases matching TRBD1. The CDR3 contains 19 residues. Germline lookup yields CDR1 MNHNS and CDR2 SASEGT. Trimming cost V 3 bases and J 4 bases; bases outside gene matches: 20. This chain's CDR3 is CASSDPGGTVVGVIYGYTF. CDR3 coding DNA: TGTGCCAGCAGTGACCCGGGGGGGACAGTAGTTGGAGTAATCTATGGCTACACCTTC.

This clonotype was counted many times. The CDR3 spells CAWSVGGVRYEQYF. CDR3 nucleotide sequence: TGTGCCTGGAGTGTCGGGGGAGTACGGTACGAGCAGTACTTC. The V and J genes are TRBV30 and TRBJ2-7; TRBD2 is a possible D gene (6 bases). The CDR3 is 14 amino acids. In germline, CDR1 is GTSNPN, CDR2 SVGIG (reference sequence). V shed 0 bases and J shed 4 bases, with 13 bases lying between them. Variable domain in full (rest from reference TRBV30 and TRBJ2-7): SQTIHQWPATLVQPVGSPLSLECTVEGTSNPNLYWYRQAAGRGLQLLFYSVGIGQISSEVPQNLSASRPQDRQFILSSKKLLLSDSGFYLCAWSVGGVRYEQYFGPGTRLTVT.

This clonotype was observed many times. V gene TRBV2 combines with J gene TRBJ2-5, with D perhaps matching TRBD2 (5 bases). The CDR3 consists of 14 residues. Trimming left V 6 bases short and J 4 bases short, with 15 bases between. Germline loops: CDR1 SNHLY, CDR2 FYNNEI. The CDR3 DNA sequence: TGTGCCAGCAGCTTGGACGGGGTAGGAGAGACCCAGTACTTC. It codes for CASSLDGVGETQYF.

This clonotype has ten or more counts. V is TRBV5-4 and J is TRBJ1-4, with TRBD1 as a possible D gene (6 bases). CDR3 length: 14 amino acids. The germline V gene encodes CDR1 SGHNT and CDR2 YYREEE (reference sequence). V shed 2 bases and J shed 8 bases, with 13 bases lying between them. In DNA form, the CDR3 reads TGTGCCAGCAGCTTCGCGGGGGGCGACGAAAAACTGTTTTTT. It encodes CASSFAGGDEKLFF.

This chain joins TRBV7-3 and TRBJ2-2, with 8 bases fitting TRBD2. V was clipped by 1 base and J by 4 bases; unmatched bases: 8. Germline values: CDR1 SGHTA, CDR2 FQGTGA. The CDR3 totals 17 residues. The CDR3 sequence: CASSLSPGGRPTGELFF. CDR3 DNA: TGTGCCAGCAGCTTAAGTCCGGGAGGGCGTCCCACCGGGGAGCTGTTTTTT.

This clonotype was picked up many times. The chain recombines TRBV9 with TRBJ2-7; TRBD1 matches 7 bases. The germline CDR1 and CDR2 sequences are SGDLS and YYNGEE. The CDR3 contains 16 residues. V was pared by 4 bases and J by 5 bases, with 15 bases of the junction left unmatched. CDR3 sequence reads: CASSSRQGSVLDEQYF. CDR3 bases: TGTGCCAGCAGCTCCCGACAGGGTAGCGTTTTAGACGAGCAGTACTTC.

This clonotype was recorded at least ten times. The gene calls are TRBV27 and TRBJ2-3; D tentatively reads TRBD1 or TRBD2 (6 bases each). The V end lost 5 bases, the J end lost 2 bases, and 17 bases lay between the germline ends. The CDR3 runs 16 residues. The germline gives CDR1 MNHEY, CDR2 SMNVEV (reference sequence). CDR3 DNA sequence: TGTGCCAGCAGTAGGGGGGCCCGGGGGTACACAGATACGCAGTATTTT. It encodes CASSRGARGYTDTQYF.

This clonotype was detected many times. V gene TRBV5-5 combines with J gene TRBJ1-2; D is undetermined. CDR3 length: 14 residues. Trimming removed 2 bases at V and 8 bases at J, with 16 bases between. The germline CDR1 and CDR2 sequences are SGHKS and YYEKEE (reference sequence). For the CDR3, the DNA is TGTGCCAGCAGCTTTCCGACCTTAATGTGGGGCTACACCTTC. This gives the protein CASSFPTLMWGYTF.

The genes are TRBV20-1 and TRBJ2-4; D is ambiguous. The germline V and J ends were trimmed by 0 bases and 0 bases, with 9 bases remaining between them. The germline V gene encodes CDR1 DFQATT and CDR2 SNEGSKA (reference sequence). This CDR3 is 15 amino acids long. The CDR3 sequence is CSARDVGLAKNIQYF. CDR3 nucleotide sequence: TGCAGTGCTAGAGATGTCGGCCTAGCCAAAAACATTCAGTACTTC.

The chain employs TRBV6-9 and TRBJ1-6; D remains unclear. Germline CDR1 reads MNHGY; CDR2 reads SVAAGI. V was clipped by 3 bases and J by 5 bases, with 14 bases between them. The CDR3 extends over 16 amino acids. CDR3: CASSYSSGPNNSPLHF. In DNA form, the CDR3 reads TGTGCCAGCAGTTACTCATCCGGGCCGAATAATTCACCCCTCCACTTT.

This clonotype was detected many times. The V call is TRBV20-1, the J call TRBJ1-2; D is possibly TRBD1 (5 bases). The CDR3 is 11 amino acids. Germline CDR1 reads DFQATT; CDR2 reads SNEGSKA (reference sequence). The CDR3 loop is CSGSWGDGYTF. The CDR3 region has the DNA TGCAGCGGATCCTGGGGGGATGGCTACACCTTC.

This clonotype was counted many times. The chain uses TRBV7-9 and TRBJ2-1; weak D call: TRBD2 (5 bases). CDR3 length: 14 amino acids. Between the trimmed V and J ends, which lost 5 bases and 8 bases, there was a span of 16 bases. CDR1 is SEHNR and CDR2 is FQNEAQ in the germline V gene (reference sequence). The CDR3 region is CASSPDWNGDEQFF. The CDR3 DNA is TGTGCCAGCAGCCCGGACTGGAACGGCGATGAGCAGTTCTTC.